The source of this TCR beta chain is a study of shared clonotypes between healthy human individuals. About the research overall: Three plates were used per donor for CD4 naive, three for CD4 memory, two for CD8 naive and one for CD8 memory.

An approximately 220 ng quantity of DNA, 30,000 to 35,000 T cell genomes, went into the sorted-subset replicate PCRs. Sequencing was performed with immunoSEQ multiplex PCR; in TCRdb, only in-frame clones are kept and a portion is missing. In the table there are about 2,100,000 clones, about 93% of which are singletons. Comments on this clone: The antigen is unknown.

Study-wide findings and caveats: Clonotypes that were shared across a handful of donors made up 4.5% to 5% of naive CD4 clonotypes. Generation probabilities were higher for clonotypes shared across all four sorted-subset donors than for unshared ones.

Germline V gives CDR1 MNHEY, CDR2 SMNVEV (reference sequence). V lost 6 bases and J 6 bases, leaving 23 bases between the germline ends. This CDR3 region has 16 residues. CD45RO-negative cells were positively selected for CCR7, leaving out terminally differentiated effector memory CD45RA+ cells. The rearrangement links TRBV27 to TRBJ1-2, with unresolved D. Source material: naive CD8+ T cells from PBMCs. This clonotype was sampled from a man aged 18 to 29 in good health. Some clones in this sample may be carry-over from other donors' samples. The CDR3 nucleotides read TGTGCCAGCAGCCCCACCTTACAGACTTCCCCTCATGGCTACACCTTC. The encoded protein is CASSPTLQTSPHGYTF.